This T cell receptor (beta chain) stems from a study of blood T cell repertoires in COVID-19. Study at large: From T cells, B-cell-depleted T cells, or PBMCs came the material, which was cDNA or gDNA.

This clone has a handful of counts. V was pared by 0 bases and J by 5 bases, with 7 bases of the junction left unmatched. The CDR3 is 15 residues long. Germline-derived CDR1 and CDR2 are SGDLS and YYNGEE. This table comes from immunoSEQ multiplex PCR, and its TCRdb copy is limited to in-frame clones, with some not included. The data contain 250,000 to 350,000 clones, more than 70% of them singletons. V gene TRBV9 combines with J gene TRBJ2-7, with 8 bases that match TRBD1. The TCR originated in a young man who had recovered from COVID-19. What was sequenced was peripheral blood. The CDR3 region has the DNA TGTGCCAGCAGCGTAGGCCTTGGACAGGGAGACGAGCAGTACTTC. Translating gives CASSVGLGQGDEQYF.